This T cell receptor (beta chain) was profiled in a study of blood T cell repertoires in COVID-19. Study information: COVID-19 samples from acute and convalescent phases originated in the United States, Italy and Spain. Nucleic acid was either cDNA or gDNA, and it came from T cells, B-cell-depleted T cells, or PBMCs.

V lost 5 bases to trimming and J lost 2 bases; unmatched junction nucleotides: 7. The germline V gene encodes CDR1 LGHNA and CDR2 YSLEER. CDR3 length: 16 amino acids. Methods used by the authors: For nucleated cells, counts were estimated from reference gene primer amplification. TCRdb keeps only in-frame clones here, not all; method: immunoSEQ multiplex PCR. Clonal size and the V and J genes are those of that table, whereas D and trimming came from the DNA. The data contain around 250,000 clones, around four fifths of them singletons. The rearrangement joins TRBV4-3 to TRBJ1-3, with 9 positions matching TRBD1. Sequenced input: peripheral blood. The clonotype was recovered from a woman of 80 years or more with acute or convalescent COVID-19. The CDR3 protein is CASSVDRGLTGNTIYF. CDR3 nucleotide sequence: TGCGCCAGCAGCGTTGACAGGGGGTTAACTGGAAACACCATATATTTT.